This T cell receptor (beta chain) came from a study of blood T cell repertoires in COVID-19. The wider study: Specimens from acute and convalescent COVID-19 originated in the United States, Italy and Spain.

The V gene's germline CDR1 is SGHNT and CDR2 YYREEE (reference sequence). V was pared by 3 bases and J by 4 bases, with 2 bases of the junction left unmatched. CDR3 size: 14 residues. As handled by the study authors: Researchers report that nucleated cell counts were estimated from reference gene primer amplification. Profiled with immunoSEQ multiplex PCR; TCRdb holds only in-frame clones, not every one. The D gene and trimming were derived from the DNA, and the V and J assignments and clone size from that table. The table records a few hundred thousand clones, around 88% of them present only once. V usage is TRBV5-4 and J usage is TRBJ1-2, with TRBD1 matching 11 bases. What was sequenced was peripheral blood. This clonotype originated in a woman in her fifties or sixties with acute or convalescent COVID-19. This CDR3 is CASSWTGGVYGYTF. CDR3 bases: TGTGCCAGCAGCTGGACAGGGGGCGTCTATGGCTACACCTTC.